This paragraph reports one T cell receptor (beta chain). Assay: immunoSEQ multiplex PCR; the TCRdb copy retains only in-frame clones and omits some. The sample includes under 200,000 clones, roughly 84% of them seen just once. This sample stems from a study of blood T cell repertoires in COVID-19. Across the study: Sites in the United States, Italy and Spain provided acute and convalescent COVID-19 samples.

Participants, roughly 18 to 90 years old, spanned more than 20 US areas. Participants had their cohort set by participant-reported clinical history. The sequence came from a woman in her 30s who had been exposed to COVID-19. The specimen sequenced was PBMCs or T cells enriched from blood (not recorded which).

CDR3 coding DNA: TGTGCCAGCAGCTCTCCGAGTAGCGGGGTCCGGGGTACGCAGTATTTT. Amino acid sequence: CASSSPSSGVRGTQYF. The V gene is TRBV7-2, the J gene TRBJ2-3; 8 nucleotides line up with TRBD2. This CDR3 comprises 16 residues. The germline CDR1 and CDR2 sequences are SGHTA and FQGNSA. J gave up 8 bases and V 4 bases, and 14 bases lay outside the gene matches.